This T cell receptor (beta chain) was documented in a study of blood T cell repertoires in COVID-19. In the study overall: Acute and convalescent COVID-19 specimens originated in the United States, Italy and Spain. In each case, the material was cDNA or gDNA derived from T cells, B-cell-depleted T cells, or PBMCs.

CDR1 and CDR2 (germline): KGHSH, LQKENI. CDR3 length equals 14 residues. J gave up 3 bases and V 6 bases, and 6 bases lay outside the gene matches. Original processing methods: Estimates of nucleated cell counts were drawn from the amplification of reference gene primers. This table comes from immunoSEQ multiplex PCR, and its TCRdb copy is limited to in-frame clones, with some not included. V and J calls and clone size come straight from that table; D and trimming were deduced from the DNA. This table holds fewer than 250,000 clones, 70% to 90% found once. This TCR was recovered from a woman aged 40 to 55 who had recovered from COVID-19. Sequenced input: peripheral blood. The chain couples TRBV18 to TRBJ2-5, with TRBD1 matching 8 bases. The CDR3 sequence is CASSPQDREETQYF. The CDR3 nucleotides read TGTGCCAGCTCCCCCCAGGACAGGGAAGAGACCCAGTACTTC.